This paragraph covers one T cell receptor (beta chain) sequence. The data originate from a study of T cell changes during pregnancy in multiple sclerosis. TCRdb's copy holds only in-frame clones and misses some; the assay was immunoSEQ multiplex PCR. The data show about 40,000 clones, about 92% seen once. Germline lookup yields CDR1 SEHNR and CDR2 FQNEAQ (reference sequence). CDR3 size: 15 residues. Deletions cut 5 bases from V and 6 bases from J, with 17 bases between. Sequences were derived from CD8+ T cells from peripheral blood mononuclear cells, sampled in the first trimester of pregnancy. The TCR sequence derives from a female donor with multiple sclerosis, enrolled in a pregnancy study. V is TRBV7-9 and J is TRBJ1-5; possibly TRBD1 for D (6 bases). The CDR3 sequence is CASSNTGPGSQPQHF. The CDR3 DNA is TGTGCCAGCAGCAACACAGGGCCCGGGTCTCAGCCCCAGCATTTT.